What follows are 27 T cell receptor beta chains derived from one specimen sequenced in a study of blood T cell repertoires in COVID-19. The repertoire was sequenced with immunoSEQ multiplex PCR; TCRdb's copy has only in-frame clones and lacks some. The top ten clones hold around a fifth of a sample with just over 150,000 clones, roughly 79% of them seen once. The sample comprised peripheral blood. These receptors were collected from a woman older than 75 with acute or convalescent COVID-19.

V usage is TRBV11-2 and J usage is TRBJ2-2, with 11 bases aligning to TRBD2. Trimming at V came to 5 bases and at J to 1 base, leaving 3 bases not matched to a gene. Germline V gene lookup returns CDR1 SGHAT and CDR2 FQNNGV. The length of the CDR3 is 16 residues. CDR3 sequence: CASSITSGRNTGELFF. In nucleotides, the CDR3 is TGTGCCAGCAGCATTACTAGCGGGAGGAACACCGGGGAGCTGTTTTTT.

The rearrangement links TRBV5-6 to TRBJ2-7; 8 bases fit TRBD1. The junction had 17 bases not matched to a gene; V was cut back by 0 bases and J by 3 bases. Germline values: CDR1 SGHDT, CDR2 YYEEEE. The CDR3 extends over 19 amino acids. CDR3 coding DNA: TGTGCCAGCAGCTTGGACGGGACAGGCAACTTCGGACTACTCTACGAGCAGTACTTC. The encoded protein is CASSLDGTGNFGLLYEQYF.

On this clone itself: One end of the junction fails to match germline, which may point to a read error. This sequence joins TRBV6-6 and TRBJ1-2; perhaps TRBD1 as D (5 bases). Germline CDR1 and CDR2: MNHNY and SVGAGI (reference sequence). This CDR3 is built from 16 residues. CDR3 nucleotides: TGTGCCAGCACTTACCTGATTACCCAGGGAAACTATGGCTACACCTTC. This encodes CASTYLITQGNYGYTF.

This clone appeared a few times. Other DNA sequences in this specimen translate into the identical CDR3. This chain uses TRBV7-9 with TRBJ2-1, with 8 positions matching TRBD2. J gave up 0 bases and V 2 bases, and 3 bases lay outside the gene matches. The CDR3 is 16 amino acids. CDR1 is SEHNR, CDR2 FQNEAQ, per germline (reference sequence). CDR3 in DNA: TGTGCCAGCAGCTTATCGCTAGCGGGCTCCTACAATGAGCAGTTCTTC. Its protein is CASSLSLAGSYNEQFF.

The CDR3 loop is CASSSSGGTYNEQFF. CDR3 in DNA: TGTGCCAGCAGCTCAAGCGGGGGCACCTACAATGAGCAGTTCTTC. The V and J genes are TRBV11-3 and TRBJ2-1; 8 positions match TRBD2. In germline, CDR1 is SGHNT, CDR2 YENEEA. V was pared by 4 bases and J by 2 bases, with 4 bases of the junction left unmatched. This CDR3 is 15 amino acids long.

V and J are TRBV21-1 and TRBJ2-7; the table names TRBD2, a call not compared with the DNA. TRBV21-1 is a pseudogene. The CDR3 length is 14 residues. The CDR3 region has the DNA TGTGCCACCCTAAATAGCGGGAAGTTCTGCGAGCAGTACTTC. Its translation: CATLNSGKFCEQYF.

There are a few counts of this clone. The genes are TRBV5-4 and TRBJ2-1, with D possibly TRBD2 on 6 matching bases. V shed 0 bases and J shed 8 bases, with 9 bases lying between them. The CDR3 consists of 13 residues. Germline-derived CDR1 and CDR2 are SGHNT and YYREEE (reference sequence). The CDR3 is CASSLGRDDEQFF. Here the CDR3 DNA reads TGTGCCAGCAGCTTGGGGCGGGACGATGAGCAGTTCTTC. The full variable domain, with the rest looked up from reference TRBV5-4 and TRBJ2-1, is ETGVTQSPTHLIKTRGQQVTLRCSSQSGHNTVSWYQQALGQGPQFIFQYYREEENGRGNFPPRFSGLQFPNYSSELNVNALELDDSALYLCASSLGRDDEQFFGPGTRLTVL.

The V gene is TRBV11-2, the J gene TRBJ1-2; 12 bases map to TRBD1. This CDR3 contains 14 residues. J gave up 12 bases and V 1 base, and 6 bases lay outside the gene matches. CDR1 is SGHAT, CDR2 FQNNGV, per germline. The CDR3 loop is CASSLGDRGPAHTF. The CDR3 DNA follows: TGTGCCAGCAGCTTAGGGGACAGGGGGCCCGCCCACACCTTC.

This clone was seen more than once but under ten times. The V gene is TRBV29-1, the J gene TRBJ2-1; D call uncertain. Germline CDR1 is SQVTM and CDR2 is ANQGSEA. This CDR3 is 13 amino acids long. V lost 4 bases and J lost 3, with 10 bases in between. The CDR3 loop reads CSVAKASYNEQFF. CDR3 sequence (DNA): TGCAGCGTTGCGAAAGCGAGCTACAATGAGCAGTTCTTC.

J is TRBJ2-1 and V is TRBV7-9; 8 bases are shared with TRBD2. The CDR3 length is 17 residues. CDR1 is SEHNR and CDR2 is FQNEAQ in the germline V gene (reference sequence). V lost 4 bases, J lost 0 bases, and 8 bases stayed unmatched. This chain's CDR3 is CASSSFKRETSYNEQFF. In DNA, the CDR3 is TGTGCCAGCAGCTCATTCAAGCGGGAGACCTCCTACAATGAGCAGTTCTTC.

This chain links TRBV5-1 with TRBJ2-1; a weak D match, TRBD1 (5 bases). The germline gives CDR1 SGHRS, CDR2 YFSETQ. This CDR3 comprises 15 residues. Trimming pared 0 bases from V and 3 bases from J, leaving 10 bases between. The CDR3: CASSLETAGYNEQFF. The CDR3 DNA reads TGCGCCAGCAGCTTGGAGACAGCCGGCTACAATGAGCAGTTCTTC.

CDR3: CASSPRSGGSLGNEQFF. Written as DNA, the CDR3 is TGTGCCAGCAGCCCCCGCTCCGGCGGGAGTTTGGGGAATGAGCAGTTCTTC. The chain combines TRBV7-6 with TRBJ2-1, with 7 bases lining up with TRBD2. After removal of 5 bases from V and 7 bases from J, the junction contained 17 bases not matched to a gene. The CDR3 runs 17 residues. CDR1 and CDR2 (germline): SGHVS, FNYEAQ.

The V gene is TRBV5-1, the J gene TRBJ1-1, with D possibly matching TRBD1 (6 bases). Germline V gene data show CDR1 as SGHRS and CDR2 as YFSETQ. The CDR3 sequence is 13 residues long. Between the trimmed V and J ends, which lost 2 bases and 5 bases, there was a span of 10 bases. The CDR3 coding sequence is TGCGCCAGCAGCTTTTCAGGGGCTACTGAAGCTTTCTTT. This sequence encodes CASSFSGATEAFF.

The chain carries TRBV29-1 and TRBJ2-2, with D maybe TRBD2 (5 bases). Germline values: CDR1 SQVTM, CDR2 ANQGSEA. V gave up 3 bases and J gave up 7 bases, with 9 bases separating them. The CDR3 runs 12 residues. The CDR3 coding sequence is TGCAGCGTTGAGAGCGGCATCGGGGAGCTGTTTTTT. Translating gives CSVESGIGELFF.

This chain uses TRBV2 with TRBJ1-3, with D perhaps matching TRBD1 (5 bases). The CDR3 is made up of 15 amino acids. V was trimmed by 4 bases and J by 0 bases, leaving 10 bases between them. CDR1 SNHLY and CDR2 FYNNEI come from the germline V gene. CDR3 residues: CASSGSGFSGNTIYF. CDR3 nucleotide sequence: TGTGCCAGCAGTGGTTCAGGGTTCTCTGGAAACACCATATATTTT.

The chain links TRBV4-1 to TRBJ2-2, with D possibly matching TRBD2 (8 bases). Looked up from germline, CDR1 is MGHRA and CDR2 is YSYEKL. This CDR3 has 15 amino acids. V lost 6 bases and J 3 bases, leaving 14 bases between the germline ends. The CDR3 coding sequence is TGCGCCAGCAGTCGGGAGGGGGCAGACACCGGGGAGCTGTTTTTT. Translated: CASSREGADTGELFF.

The V call is TRBV6-2 or TRBV6-3, the J call TRBJ2-7; D is undetermined. Trimming shortened V by 2 bases and J by 4 bases, and 6 bases separated the two germline ends. The CDR3 is made up of 12 amino acids. Germline-derived CDR1 and CDR2 are MNHEY and SVGEGT. The CDR3: CASSYARYEQYF. As DNA, the CDR3 is TGTGCCAGCAGTTACGCTCGGTACGAGCAGTACTTC.

The CDR3 spells CASSRGTNTDTQYF. DNA of the CDR3: TGTGCCAGTAGTCGAGGGACTAACACAGATACGCAGTATTTT. This chain links TRBV19 with TRBJ2-3, with TRBD2 matching over 7 bases. Trimming removed 5 bases from V and 2 bases from J; junction bases left unmatched: 4. The CDR3 is 14 amino acids. The germline CDR1 and CDR2 sequences are LNHDA and SQIVND (reference sequence).

This clone was observed a handful of times. The chain carries TRBV7-9 and TRBJ1-1; no definite D call. Germline V gene lookup returns CDR1 SEHNR and CDR2 FQNEAQ (reference sequence). This CDR3 has 14 residues. V was shortened by 3 bases and J by 0 bases, with 8 bases between the two germline ends. The CDR3 protein is CASSFFLMNTEAFF. CDR3 DNA: TGTGCCAGCAGCTTCTTCCTTATGAACACTGAAGCTTTCTTT. The entire variable domain, with the rest obtained from reference TRBV7-9 and TRBJ1-1, is as follows: DTGVSQNPRHKITKRGQNVTFRCDPISEHNRLYWYRQTLGQGPEFLTYFQNEAQLEKSRLLSDRFSAERPKGSFSTLEIQRTEQGDSAMYLCASSFFLMNTEAFFGQGTRLTVV.

The chain couples TRBV2 to TRBJ2-2; D is unclear. Germline assignment: CDR1 SNHLY and CDR2 FYNNEI. This CDR3 has 14 residues. Deletions cut 4 bases from V and 4 bases from J, with 10 bases between. The CDR3 DNA is TGTGCCAGCAGTGGGGTCCGAGGCACCGGGGAGCTGTTTTTT. Translated, it gives CASSGVRGTGELFF.

The genes are TRBV24-1 and TRBJ2-3; 13 nucleotides agree with TRBD2. This CDR3 region has 17 residues. CDR1 is KGHDR, CDR2 SFDVKD, per germline. V was pared by 1 base and J by 3 bases, with 3 bases of the junction left unmatched. The CDR3 loop is CATSDFRTSGSTDTQYF. Written as DNA, the CDR3 is TGTGCCACCAGTGATTTCAGGACTAGCGGGAGTACAGATACGCAGTATTTT.

The sample holds a few counts of this clone. V and J are TRBV5-1 and TRBJ1-2; 9 bases align to TRBD1. The germline V gene encodes CDR1 SGHRS and CDR2 YFSETQ. CDR3 length: 17 residues. Trimming cost V 4 bases and J 1 base; bases outside gene matches: 11. In DNA, the CDR3 is TGCGCCAGCAGCCCGACGCAGGACAGGGGTGGTAACTATGGCTACACCTTC. It specifies CASSPTQDRGGNYGYTF.

V gene TRBV27 combines with J gene TRBJ2-3; possibly TRBD2 for D (6 bases). This CDR3 has 15 amino acids. Trimming cost V 2 bases and J 4 bases, with 13 bases left between them. The germline CDR1 and CDR2 sequences are MNHEY and SMNVEV (reference sequence). Here the CDR3 DNA reads TGTGCCAGCAGTTTAGGGGCAGGGAGGCCAGATACGCAGTATTTT. Translated: CASSLGAGRPDTQYF.

The CDR3, as DNA: TGTGCCAGCAGTGAAAGCCTCAATAATGAGCAGTTCTTC. It is translated as CASSESLNNEQFF. J is TRBJ2-1 and V is TRBV25-1; the D is unclear. Germline V gives CDR1 MGHDK, CDR2 SYGVNS. This CDR3 is built from 13 residues. V was clipped by 2 bases and J by 7 bases, with 9 bases between them.

This clone came up once. V usage is TRBV7-6 and J usage is TRBJ2-2; 8 bases are shared with TRBD1. The V gene end was trimmed by 5 bases and the J gene end by 6 bases; junction bases not matched to a gene: 11. This CDR3 region has 16 residues. Germline V gene sequence: CDR1 SGHVS, CDR2 FNYEAQ. CDR3 amino acids: CASSPRTGTNPGELFF. As DNA, the CDR3 is TGTGCCAGCAGCCCCAGGACAGGGACCAACCCCGGGGAGCTGTTTTTT.

This clone was seen a handful of times. The V gene is TRBV13, the J gene TRBJ2-3; D is perhaps TRBD1 (6 bases). V was pared by 5 bases and J by 4 bases, with 16 bases between. This CDR3 has 15 residues. CDR1 is PRHDT and CDR2 is FYEKMQ in the germline V gene (reference sequence). As DNA, the CDR3 is TGTGCCAGCAGCGCCAAACAGGGCCTCTCAGATACGCAGTATTTT. Translation gives CASSAKQGLSDTQYF. Full variable domain (remainder filled in from reference TRBV13 and TRBJ2-3): AAGVIQSPRHLIKEKRETATLKCYPIPRHDTVYWYQQGPGQDPQFLISFYEKMQSDKGSIPDRFSAQQFSDYHSELNMSSLELGDSALYFCASSAKQGLSDTQYFGPGTRLTVL.

The chain carries TRBV5-4 and TRBJ2-1; 11 bases are shared with TRBD2. This CDR3 contains 15 residues. The junction had 5 bases not matched to a gene; V was cut back by 0 bases and J by 9 bases. Germline lookup yields CDR1 SGHNT and CDR2 YYREEE (reference sequence). The DNA of the CDR3 is TGTGCCAGCAGCTTGGAGGCTAGCGGGAGGATTGAGCAGTTCTTC. Translated: CASSLEASGRIEQFF.